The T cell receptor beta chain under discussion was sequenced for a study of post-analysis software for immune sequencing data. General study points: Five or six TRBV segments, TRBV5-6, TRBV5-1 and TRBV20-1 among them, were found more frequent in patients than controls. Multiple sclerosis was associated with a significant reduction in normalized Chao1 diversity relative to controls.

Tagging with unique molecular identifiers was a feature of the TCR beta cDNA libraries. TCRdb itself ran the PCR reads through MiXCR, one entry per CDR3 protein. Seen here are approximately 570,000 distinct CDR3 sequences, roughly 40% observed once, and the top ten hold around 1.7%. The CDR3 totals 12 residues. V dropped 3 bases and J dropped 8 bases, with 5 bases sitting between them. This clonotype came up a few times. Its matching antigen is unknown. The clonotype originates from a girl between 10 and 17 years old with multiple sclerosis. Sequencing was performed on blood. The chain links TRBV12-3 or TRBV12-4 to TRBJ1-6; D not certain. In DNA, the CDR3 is TGTGCCAGCAGTTTTGGGGATTCACCCCTCCACTTT. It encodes CASSFGDSPLHF.